Below are 2 T cell receptor beta chains sequenced from a single sample in a study of vaccination effects on CD4 cells after COVID-19. Before sequencing, viral peptide pools were used by the ViraFEST assay to expand antigen-specific CD4+ T cells. The authors isolated CD4+ T cells after around nine days of culture. The person acquired a PCR-confirmed SARS-CoV-2 infection between March and December 2020. Data came from immunoSEQ multiplex PCR; TCRdb stores just in-frame clones and leaves some out. The data contain some 30,000 clones, approximately 78% of them singletons. These receptors' targets are unknown. The sequences come from CD4+ T cells from PBMCs cultured with a peptide pool, collected before COVID-19 vaccination. Source of these receptors: a human donor who had a prior SARS-CoV-2 infection.

This clone was detected only a few times. The J gene is TRBJ1-4, the V gene TRBV18; tentative D call: TRBD1 (5 bases). Between the trimmed V and J ends, which lost 4 bases and 4 bases, there was a span of 7 bases. Germline loops: CDR1 KGHSH, CDR2 LQKENI. The CDR3 totals 13 residues. This CDR3 reads CASSRDSNEKLFF. DNA of the CDR3: TGTGCCAGCTCACGCGACAGTAATGAAAAACTGTTTTTT.

This clone was detected a few times. The chain carries TRBV5-1 and TRBJ1-2, with a tentative D call TRBD1 (6 bases). The CDR3 has 17 amino acids. CDR1 is SGHRS, CDR2 YFSETQ, per germline. Trimming left V 0 bases short and J 2 bases short, with 17 bases between. The CDR3 DNA sequence: TGCGCCAGCAGCTTGGCCTATCGGGGGACATCAAACTATGGCTACACCTTC. Amino acids: CASSLAYRGTSNYGYTF. Supplemented by reference TRBV5-1 and TRBJ1-2, the full variable domain reads KAGVTQTPRYLIKTRGQQVTLSCSPISGHRSVSWYQQTPGQGLQFLFEYFSETQRNKGNFPGRFSGRQFSNSRSEMNVSTLELGDSALYLCASSLAYRGTSNYGYTFGSGTRLTVV.